The sequence of this T cell receptor beta chain was determined in a study of T cell repertoires in cytomegalovirus infection. Across the study: Recently identified HLA-C-restricted CMV epitopes and well-studied HLA-B-restricted CMV epitopes were used by the study. Shared public TCR beta signatures pointed to both CMV infection and a matching HLA type.

Germline CDR1 is SGHAT and CDR2 is FQNNGV. The V end lost 5 bases, the J end lost 2 bases, and 11 bases lay between the germline ends. The CDR3 runs 14 residues. This clonotype appeared a few times. Its cognate antigen is unknown. TCRdb fed the reads into MiXCR, producing one record per CDR3 protein. The sample holds roughly 500,000 distinct CDR3 sequences; approximately 46% are singletons and the top ten take about 41%. General observations from the study: The ex vivo response was dominated by HLA-C-restricted CMV-specific TCR beta clonotypes. Carriage of CMV together with the relevant HLA was identifiable through cumulative public TCR beta family frequency.

This clonotype was obtained from a human donor in good health (CMV status not recorded). Some clones in this sample may be carry-over from other donors' samples. The chain is built from TRBV11-2 and TRBJ2-3; D call uncertain. This sample comprised cultured PBMCs, obtained from culture after CMV antigen stimulation. The CDR3 protein is CASSTGRITDTQYF. The CDR3 bases are TGTGCCAGCAGCACCGGACGAATCACAGATACGCAGTATTTT.